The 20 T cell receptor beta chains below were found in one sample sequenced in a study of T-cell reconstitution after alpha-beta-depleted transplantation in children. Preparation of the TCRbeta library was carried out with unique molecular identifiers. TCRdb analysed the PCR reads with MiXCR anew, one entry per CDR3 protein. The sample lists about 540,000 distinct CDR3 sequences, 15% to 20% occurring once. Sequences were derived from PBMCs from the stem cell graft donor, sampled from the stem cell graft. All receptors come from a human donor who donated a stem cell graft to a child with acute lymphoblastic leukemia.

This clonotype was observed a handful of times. CDR3 bases: TGTGCCAGCAGCTTAGGGATGGACGAGCAGTACTTC. Its translation is CASSLGMDEQYF. The rearrangement links TRBV11-2 to TRBJ2-7; D is undetermined. CDR1 is SGHAT, CDR2 FQNNGV, per germline. The V end was cut by 1 base, the J end by 5 bases, with 6 bases between. This CDR3 has 12 amino acids.

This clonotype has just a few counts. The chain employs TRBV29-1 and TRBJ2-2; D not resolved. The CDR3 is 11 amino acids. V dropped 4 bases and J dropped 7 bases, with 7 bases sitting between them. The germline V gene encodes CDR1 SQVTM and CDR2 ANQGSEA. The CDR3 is CSVGGGGELFF. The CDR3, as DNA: TGCAGCGTTGGAGGTGGCGGGGAGCTGTTTTTT.

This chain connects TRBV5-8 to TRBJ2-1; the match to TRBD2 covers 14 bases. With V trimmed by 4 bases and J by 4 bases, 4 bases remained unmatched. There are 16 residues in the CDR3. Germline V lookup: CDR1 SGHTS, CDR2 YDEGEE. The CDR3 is CASSPWTSGGYNEQFF. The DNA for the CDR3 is TGTGCCAGCAGCCCGTGGACTAGCGGGGGGTACAATGAGCAGTTCTTC.

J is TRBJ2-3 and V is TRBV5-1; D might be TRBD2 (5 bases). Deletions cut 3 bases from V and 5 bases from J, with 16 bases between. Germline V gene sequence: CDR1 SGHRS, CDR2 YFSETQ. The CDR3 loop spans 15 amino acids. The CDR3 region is CASSSVGQAGDTQYF. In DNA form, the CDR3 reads TGCGCCAGCAGCTCGGTTGGGCAGGCGGGAGATACGCAGTATTTT.

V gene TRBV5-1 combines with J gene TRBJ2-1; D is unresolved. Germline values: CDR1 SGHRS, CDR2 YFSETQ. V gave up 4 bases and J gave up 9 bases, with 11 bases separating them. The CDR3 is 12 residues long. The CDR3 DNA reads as TGCGCCAGCAGCCCCGACAATACTGAGCAGTTCTTC. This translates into CASSPDNTEQFF.

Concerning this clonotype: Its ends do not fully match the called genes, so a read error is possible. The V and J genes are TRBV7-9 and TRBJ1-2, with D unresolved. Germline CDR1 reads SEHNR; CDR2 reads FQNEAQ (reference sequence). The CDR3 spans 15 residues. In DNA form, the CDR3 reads TGTGCCAGCAGCTTAGCTCCAGGATCTAACTATGGCTGCACCTTC. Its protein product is CASSLAPGSNYGCTF.

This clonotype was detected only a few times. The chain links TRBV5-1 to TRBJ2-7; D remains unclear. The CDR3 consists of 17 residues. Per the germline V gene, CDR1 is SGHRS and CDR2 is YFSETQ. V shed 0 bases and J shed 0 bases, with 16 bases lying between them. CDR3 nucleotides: TGCGCCAGCAGCTTGGAAGCAGGCTGGGATTTCTCCTACGAGCAGTACTTC. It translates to CASSLEAGWDFSYEQYF.

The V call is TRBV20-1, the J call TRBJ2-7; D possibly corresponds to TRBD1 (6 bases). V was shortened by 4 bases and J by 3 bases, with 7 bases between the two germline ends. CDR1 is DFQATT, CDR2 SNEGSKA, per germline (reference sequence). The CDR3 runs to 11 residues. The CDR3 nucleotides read TGCAGTGCTACCAGGGGCTACGAGCAGTACTTC. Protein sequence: CSATRGYEQYF.

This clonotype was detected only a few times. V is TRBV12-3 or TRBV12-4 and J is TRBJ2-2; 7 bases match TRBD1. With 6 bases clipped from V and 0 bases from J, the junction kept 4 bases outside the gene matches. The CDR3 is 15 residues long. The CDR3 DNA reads TGTGCCAGCAGGCCCGGGACAGCGAACACCGGGGAGCTGTTTTTT. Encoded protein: CASRPGTANTGELFF.

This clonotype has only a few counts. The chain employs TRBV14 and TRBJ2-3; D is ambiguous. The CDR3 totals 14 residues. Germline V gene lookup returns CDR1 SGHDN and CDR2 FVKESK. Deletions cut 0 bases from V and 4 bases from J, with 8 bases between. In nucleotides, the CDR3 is TGTGCCAGCAGCCAAGATAATGTGGCAGATACGCAGTATTTT. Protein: CASSQDNVADTQYF.

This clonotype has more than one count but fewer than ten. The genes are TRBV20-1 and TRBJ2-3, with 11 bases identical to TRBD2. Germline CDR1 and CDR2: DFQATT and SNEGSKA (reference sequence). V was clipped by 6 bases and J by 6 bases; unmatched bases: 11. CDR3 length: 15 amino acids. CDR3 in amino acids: CSATGTSGAWDTQYF. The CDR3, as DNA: TGCAGTGCAACCGGGACTAGCGGAGCCTGGGATACGCAGTATTTT.

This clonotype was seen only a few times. For the CDR3, the DNA is TGCGCCAGCAGCCAACCCGGACGGACGGGGCGAAGCAATCAGCCCCAGCATTTT. This gives the protein CASSQPGRTGRSNQPQHF. This chain connects TRBV4-1 to TRBJ1-5; D possibly corresponds to TRBD1 (5 bases). The CDR3 length is 18 residues. Looked up from germline, CDR1 is MGHRA and CDR2 is YSYEKL. V lost 2 bases, J lost 1 base, and 18 bases lay in between.

The CDR3 sequence is CASSLSAAFNQPQHF. The DNA of the CDR3 is TGTGCCAGCAGTTTATCGGCCGCGTTCAATCAGCCCCAGCATTTT. The chain links TRBV27 to TRBJ1-5; D uncertain. V was trimmed by 0 bases and J by 3 bases, leaving 9 bases between them. Germline lookup yields CDR1 MNHEY and CDR2 SMNVEV (reference sequence). The CDR3 covers 15 residues.

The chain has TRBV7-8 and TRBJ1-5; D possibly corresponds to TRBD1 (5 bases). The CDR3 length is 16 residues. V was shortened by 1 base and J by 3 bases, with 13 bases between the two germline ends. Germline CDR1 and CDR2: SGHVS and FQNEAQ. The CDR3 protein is CASSLGTWGPNQPQHF. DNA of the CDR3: TGTGCCAGCAGCTTAGGGACGTGGGGCCCCAATCAGCCCCAGCATTTT.

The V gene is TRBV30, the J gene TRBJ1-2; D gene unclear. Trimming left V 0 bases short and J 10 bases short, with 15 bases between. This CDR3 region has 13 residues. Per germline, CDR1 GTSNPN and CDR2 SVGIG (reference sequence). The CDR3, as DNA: TGTGCCTGGAGTGTAGTCTATCGGAGTCTCTACACCTTC. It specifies CAWSVVYRSLYTF.

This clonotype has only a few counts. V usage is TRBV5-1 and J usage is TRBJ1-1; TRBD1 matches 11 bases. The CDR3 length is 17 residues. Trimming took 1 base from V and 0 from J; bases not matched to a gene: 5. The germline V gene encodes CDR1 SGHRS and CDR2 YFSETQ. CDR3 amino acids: CASSLSGQGVMNTEAFF. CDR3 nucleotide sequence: TGCGCCAGCAGCTTGTCGGGACAGGGGGTCATGAACACTGAAGCTTTCTTT. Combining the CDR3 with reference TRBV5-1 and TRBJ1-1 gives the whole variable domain KAGVTQTPRYLIKTRGQQVTLSCSPISGHRSVSWYQQTPGQGLQFLFEYFSETQRNKGNFPGRFSGRQFSNSRSEMNVSTLELGDSALYLCASSLSGQGVMNTEAFFGQGTRLTVV.

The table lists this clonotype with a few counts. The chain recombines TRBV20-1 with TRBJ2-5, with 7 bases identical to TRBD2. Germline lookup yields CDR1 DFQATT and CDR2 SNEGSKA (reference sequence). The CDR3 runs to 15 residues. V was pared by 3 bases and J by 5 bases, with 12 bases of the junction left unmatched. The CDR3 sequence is CSASHSGGTRETQYF. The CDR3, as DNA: TGCAGTGCTAGTCATTCGGGGGGAACGCGGGAGACCCAGTACTTC.

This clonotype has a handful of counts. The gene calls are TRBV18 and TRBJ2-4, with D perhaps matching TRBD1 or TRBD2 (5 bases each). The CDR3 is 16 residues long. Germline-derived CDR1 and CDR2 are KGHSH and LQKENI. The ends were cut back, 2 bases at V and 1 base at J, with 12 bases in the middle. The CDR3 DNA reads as TGTGCCAGCTCACCAATGGTGGGGGTCGCCAAAAACATTCAGTACTTC. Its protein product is CASSPMVGVAKNIQYF.

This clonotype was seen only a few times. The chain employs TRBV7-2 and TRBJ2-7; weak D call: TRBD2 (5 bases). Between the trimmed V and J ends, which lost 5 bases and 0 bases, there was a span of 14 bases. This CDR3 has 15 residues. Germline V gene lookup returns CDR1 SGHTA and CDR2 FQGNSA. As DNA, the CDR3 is TGTGCCAGCAGCCAGACGGGATGGAGCTCCTACGAGCAGTACTTC. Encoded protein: CASSQTGWSSYEQYF.

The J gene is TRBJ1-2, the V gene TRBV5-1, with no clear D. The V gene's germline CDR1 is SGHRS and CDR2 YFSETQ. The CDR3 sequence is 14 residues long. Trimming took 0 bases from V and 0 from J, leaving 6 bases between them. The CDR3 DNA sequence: TGCGCCAGCAGCTTGGCGGCGACTAACTATGGCTACACCTTC. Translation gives CASSLAATNYGYTF.